This T cell receptor beta chain was documented in a study of blood T cell repertoires in COVID-19 (dated by TCRdb to 2018 to 2021). About the study as a whole: Samples covering the acute and convalescent phases of COVID-19 were provided by collaborators in the United States, Italy and Spain. The material from the prospective study consisted of cDNA or gDNA derived from T cells, B-cell-depleted T cells, or PBMCs. Where HLA class I and class II types were available, the types were taken from metadata supplied by the sample provider, not from assay-based typing. The samples were drawn from the first 160 participants of the ongoing ImmuneRACE study and from 1,254 subjects provided by 6 global collaborators. A freely available public database, intended as a resource for researchers studying the immune response to SARS-CoV-2, is where the repertoires were released. The sample metadata nearly always contained a de-identified subject ID, COVID-19 status, age in years and sex. The dataset comprised deeply sampled blood TCRbeta repertoires from subjects exposed to, actively infected with, or recovered from COVID-19. What the study reported, not specific to this receptor: Clinical and demographic metadata were provided uncurated, with the amount varying by source and participant.

Remarks on this clone: Its antigen is not yet known. Base qualities were left out, and no much larger clone turns up one base away.

Looking up the germline V gene yields CDR1 MNHEY and CDR2 SVGAGI. The CDR3, from cysteine to phenylalanine, totals 14 residues. Just CDR3 DNA is preserved here, 42 bases in frame from base 1. The germline V and J ends show losses of 6 bases and 5 bases respectively, and no gene match explains 5 bases of the junction. The collaborating institutions used their own protocols to collect whole blood in K2EDTA tubes. For TCRbeta analysis, collaborators shipped samples as frozen whole blood, isolated PBMCs, or DNA extracted from either of those sample types. The immunoSEQ Assay, a bias-controlled multiplex PCR, was used to amplify TCRbeta CDR3 regions from genomic DNA. In the authors' own workflow: Nucleated cell counts per sample were estimated from amplification of reference gene primers within the assay. To quantify the absolute abundance of each unique TCRbeta CDR3 rearrangement, sequence reads were collapsed and filtered. Productive Simpson clonality was computed per sample as the square root of Simpson's diversity index over productive rearrangements. TCRdb obtained this table from immuneACCESS and retained in-frame rearrangements with V and J assigned. These tables miss some clones; where compared with another copy, unresolved V genes account for less than half of the shortfall, and the remainder is unexplained. That table gives V, J and clone size, and the DNA gave D and trimming. This sample lists tens of thousands of clones; approximately 86% were detected once. The ten top clones hold around 4.9% of the sample.

This receptor was obtained from a man aged 50 to 59 with active COVID-19. The sequencing input was peripheral blood. The chain was built from TRBV6-5 and TRBJ2-5; 11 bases in between match TRBD2. CDR3 reads: CASSRLAGTETQYF. The sequence in DNA is TGTGCCAGCAGCCGACTAGCGGGGACGGAGACCCAGTACTTC.